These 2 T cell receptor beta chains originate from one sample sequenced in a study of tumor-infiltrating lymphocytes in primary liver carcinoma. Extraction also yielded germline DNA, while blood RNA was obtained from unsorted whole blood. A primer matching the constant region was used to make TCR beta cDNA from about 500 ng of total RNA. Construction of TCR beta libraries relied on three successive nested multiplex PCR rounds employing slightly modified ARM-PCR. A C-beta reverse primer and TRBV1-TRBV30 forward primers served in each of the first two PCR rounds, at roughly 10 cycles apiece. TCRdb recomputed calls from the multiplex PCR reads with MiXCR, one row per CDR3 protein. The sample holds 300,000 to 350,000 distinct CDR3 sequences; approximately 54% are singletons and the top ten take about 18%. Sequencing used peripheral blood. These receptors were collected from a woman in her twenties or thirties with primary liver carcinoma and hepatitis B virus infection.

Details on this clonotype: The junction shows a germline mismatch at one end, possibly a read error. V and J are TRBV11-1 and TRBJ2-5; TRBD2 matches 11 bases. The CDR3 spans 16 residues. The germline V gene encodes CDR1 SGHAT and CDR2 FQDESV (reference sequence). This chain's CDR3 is CVSSPAPLAGVENQYF. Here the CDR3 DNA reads TGTGTTAGCAGCCCAGCCCCACTAGCGGGAGTTGAGAACCAGTACTTC. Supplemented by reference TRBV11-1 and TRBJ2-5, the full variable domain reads EAEVAQSPRYKITEKSQAVAFWCDPISGHATLYWYRQILGQGPELLVQFQDESVVDDSQLPKDRFSAERLKGVDSTLKIQPAELGDSAMYLCVSSPAPLAGVENQYFGPGTRLLVL.

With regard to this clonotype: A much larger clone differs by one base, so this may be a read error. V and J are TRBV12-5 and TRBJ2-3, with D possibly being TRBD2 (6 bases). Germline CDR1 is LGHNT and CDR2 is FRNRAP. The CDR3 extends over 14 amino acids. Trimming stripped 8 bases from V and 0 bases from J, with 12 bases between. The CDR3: CASWLSGSTDTQYF. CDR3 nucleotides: TGTGCTAGTTGGCTGAGCGGGAGCACAGATACGCAGTATTTT.